Below, one T cell receptor (beta chain) is given with its context. The entry originates in a study of cytomegalovirus exposure and HLA in healthy donors. On the study more broadly: The 130 or so validation repertoires, a later analysis reported, used the same platform as the 666 repertoires from the first cohort.

The donors were part of the validation cohort of over a hundred subjects. That cohort was separate from the first cohort, which comprised roughly 670 subjects. The CDR3 contains 14 residues. Trimming took 1 base from V and 1 from J, leaving 5 bases between them. CDR1 and CDR2 from the germline V gene are LNHDA and SQIVND (reference sequence). Here immunoSEQ multiplex PCR was the method, and the copy in TCRdb shows in-frame clones only, minus some. This table holds tens of thousands of clones, roughly 95% found once. Sequencing was carried out using PBMCs. J is TRBJ1-5 and V is TRBV19; D is undetermined. The clonotype was recovered from a woman aged 18-29 years in good health and CMV-seropositive. CDR3 protein: CASSIGQSNQPQHF. CDR3 DNA sequence: TGTGCCAGTAGTATAGGGCAAAGCAATCAGCCCCAGCATTTT.